These 5 T cell receptor beta chains were sequenced from one sample in a study of prognosis after radiotherapy for stage I lung cancer. Two-round multiplex PCR, the amplification method, yielded TCR beta CDR3 from genomic DNA. Every TRBV and TRBJ gene had its own specific primer in first-round PCR. TCRdb itself ran the multiplex PCR reads through MiXCR, one entry per CDR3 protein. The table includes about 16,000 distinct CDR3 sequences, more than 25% detected once. The starting material was PBMCs, obtained before or after stereotactic body radiation therapy (not recorded which). These TCRs come from a donor at least 50 years old with non-small cell lung cancer.

This clonotype was seen many times. The V and J genes are TRBV29-1 and TRBJ2-3; 7 nucleotides agree with TRBD2. The CDR3 runs 14 residues. V trimming: 4 bases; J trimming: 5 bases; junction bases outside the gene matches: 9. Germline CDR1 is SQVTM and CDR2 is ANQGSEA. The CDR3 sequence: CSVVLAGVQDTQYF. The CDR3 DNA reads as TGCAGCGTTGTTCTCGCGGGAGTTCAAGATACGCAGTATTTT.

By share of the sample, this clonotype is medium-sized. This chain joins TRBV3-1 and TRBJ2-6; no firm D call. CDR3 length: 14 amino acids. V was clipped by 4 bases and J by 0 bases, with 4 bases between them. Per the germline V gene, CDR1 is LGHDT and CDR2 is YNNKEL (reference sequence). The CDR3 reads CASSPSSGANVLTF. The DNA for the CDR3 is TGTGCCAGCAGCCCAAGCTCTGGGGCCAACGTCCTGACTTTC.

The sample holds many counts of this clonotype. The V call is TRBV13, the J call TRBJ2-7; the D gene is possibly TRBD1 (6 bases). The CDR3 sequence is 14 residues long. Per the germline V gene, CDR1 is PRHDT and CDR2 is FYEKMQ (reference sequence). V lost 0 bases and J 7 bases, leaving 13 bases between the germline ends. CDR3 coding DNA: TGTGCCAGCAGCTTAGGCAGGGGAAGGGAGGAGCAGTACTTC. Its translation is CASSLGRGREEQYF.

This clonotype is labeled medium-sized. The chain joins TRBV5-1 to TRBJ2-6; D is undetermined. CDR1 SGHRS and CDR2 YFSETQ come from the germline V gene. The length of the CDR3 is 15 residues. V lost 4 bases, J lost 0 bases, and 8 bases lay in between. The CDR3 loop is CASSPTTSGANVLTF. CDR3 nucleotides: TGCGCCAGCAGCCCGACAACCTCTGGGGCCAACGTCCTGACTTTC.

A remark on this clonotype: This likely came from a read error, as a far larger clone is one base away. This chain links TRBV27 with TRBJ1-6; weak D call: TRBD1 (6 bases). Germline V gene sequence: CDR1 MNHEY, CDR2 SMNVEV (reference sequence). The CDR3 has 12 amino acids. The CDR3 DNA is TGTGCCAGCCGAGAGACAGGTCTCCCCCTCAACTTT. It is translated as CASRETGLPLNF.